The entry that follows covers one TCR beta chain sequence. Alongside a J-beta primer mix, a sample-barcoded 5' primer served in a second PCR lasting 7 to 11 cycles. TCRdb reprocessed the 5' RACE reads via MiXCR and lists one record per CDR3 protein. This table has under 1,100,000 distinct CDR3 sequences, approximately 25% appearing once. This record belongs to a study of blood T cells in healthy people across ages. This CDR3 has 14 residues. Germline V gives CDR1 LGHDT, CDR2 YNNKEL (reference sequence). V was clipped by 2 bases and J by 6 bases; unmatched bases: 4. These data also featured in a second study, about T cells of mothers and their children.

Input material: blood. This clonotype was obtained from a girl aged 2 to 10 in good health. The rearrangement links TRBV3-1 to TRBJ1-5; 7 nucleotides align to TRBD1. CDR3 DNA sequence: TGTGCCAGCAGCCAACGACAGGGCAGTCAGCCCCAGCATTTT. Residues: CASSQRQGSQPQHF. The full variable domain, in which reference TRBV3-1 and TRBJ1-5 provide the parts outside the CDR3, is DTAVSQTPKYLVTQMGNDKSIKCEQNLGHDTMYWYKQDSKKFLKIMFSYNNKELIINETVPNRFSPKSPDKAHLNLHINSLELGDSAVYFCASSQRQGSQPQHFGDGTRLSIL.